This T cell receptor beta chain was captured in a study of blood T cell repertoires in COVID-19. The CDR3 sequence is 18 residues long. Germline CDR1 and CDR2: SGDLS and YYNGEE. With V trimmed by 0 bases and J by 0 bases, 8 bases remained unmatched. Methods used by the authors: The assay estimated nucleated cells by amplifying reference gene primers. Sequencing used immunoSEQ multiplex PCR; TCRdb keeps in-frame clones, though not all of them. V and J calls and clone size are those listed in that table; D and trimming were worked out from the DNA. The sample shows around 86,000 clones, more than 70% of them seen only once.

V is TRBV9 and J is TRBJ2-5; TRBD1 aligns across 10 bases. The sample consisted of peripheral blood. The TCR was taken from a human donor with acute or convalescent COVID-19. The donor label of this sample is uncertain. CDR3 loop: CASSVATETGGNQETQYF. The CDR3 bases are TGTGCCAGCAGCGTAGCTACGGAGACAGGGGGCAACCAAGAGACCCAGTACTTC. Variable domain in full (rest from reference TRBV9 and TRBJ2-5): DSGVTQTPKHLITATGQRVTLRCSPRSGDLSVYWYQQSLDQGLQFLIQYYNGEERAKGNILERFSAQQFPDLHSELNLSSLELGDSALYFCASSVATETGGNQETQYFGPGTRLLVL.